This is a list of T cell receptor beta chains from one sample in a study of shared clonotypes between healthy human individuals. Sequenced by immunoSEQ multiplex PCR; TCRdb stores in-frame clones only, minus some. The sample has around 330,000 clones, approximately 74% seen once; the top ten hold under 13%. The sequencing input was memory CD4+ T cells sorted from blood. Source of these receptors: a man younger than 40 in good health. Each CDR3 is given with its conserved first and last residue. D genes are given only for firm matches. Only some rows state a clone size, as once, few, many or a class for expanded clones.

v_gene,d_gene,abundance,j_gene,CDR3nt,CDR3aa
TRBV2,.,few,TRBJ2-3,TGTGCCAGCAGTGAAACACTAATGGATACGCAGTATTTT,CASSETLMDTQYF
TRBV19,TRBD2,.,TRBJ2-2,TGTGCCAGTAGTCCGGGACTAGCGGGAGGGAACACCGGGGAGCTGTTTTTT,CASSPGLAGGNTGELFF
TRBV28,.,.,TRBJ1-4,TGTGCCAGCGGGGTACGGTATGAAAAACTGTTTTTT,CASGVRYEKLFF
TRBV28,.,.,TRBJ2-7,TGTGCCAGCAGATCTGCAGGTCGCTACGAGCAGTACTTC,CASRSAGRYEQYF
TRBV5-1,.,few,TRBJ2-3,TGCGCCAGCAGCTCCGAAACTAGCACAGATACGCAGTATTTT,CASSSETSTDTQYF
TRBV5-1,TRBD2,once,TRBJ2-1,TGCGCCAGTACCTTCAGCGGGATGGGGTACAATGAGCAGTTCTTC,CASTFSGMGYNEQFF
TRBV6-5,TRBD2,many,TRBJ2-2,TGTGCCAGCAGTTACTCGCGCGGGAGTAATCACGGGGAGCTGTTTTTT,CASSYSRGSNHGELFF
TRBV7-3,TRBD2,few,TRBJ2-3,TGTGCCAGCAGCTTAAGCGGGAGGGCCGGCACAGATACGCAGTATTTT,CASSLSGRAGTDTQYF
TRBV6-4,.,.,TRBJ1-1,TGTGCCAGCAGTGGGGGACCGAACACTGAAGCTTTCTTT,CASSGGPNTEAFF
TRBV5-1,.,.,TRBJ2-3,TGCGCCAGCAGCTTGAACGGAGCCACAGATACGCAGTATTTT,CASSLNGATDTQYF
TRBV29-1,.,.,TRBJ2-1,TGCAGCGTCTGGAGCGAAAAAAGCCGGTACAATGAGCAGTTCTTC,CSVWSEKSRYNEQFF
TRBV5-1,.,few,TRBJ2-5,TGCGCCAGCGGGACCCAGGGAAGAGAGACCCAGTACTTC,CASGTQGRETQYF
TRBV19,.,once,TRBJ2-3,TGTGCCAGTGCCCTTACCAGCGGCTTGAGGGATACGCAGTATTTT,CASALTSGLRDTQYF
TRBV7-8,.,few,TRBJ2-7,TGTGCCAGCAGCTTAGTCCCCTACGAGCAGTACTTC,CASSLVPYEQYF
TRBV6-5,.,.,TRBJ1-4,TGTGCCAGCAGTCAAGGGGTTACTAATGAAAAACTGTTTTTT,CASSQGVTNEKLFF
TRBV5-1,TRBD2,.,TRBJ2-5,TGCGCCAGCAGCCACCCCTTAGCGGGAAAAGAGACCCAGTACTTC,CASSHPLAGKETQYF
TRBV5-1,TRBD2,.,TRBJ2-7,TGCGCCAGCAGCGTCACTAGCGAATCGAGAGAGCAGTACTTC,CASSVTSESREQYF
TRBV11-2,TRBD1,few,TRBJ1-2,TGTGCCAGCAGGCAGACAGGGGGAAACTATGGCTACACCTTC,CASRQTGGNYGYTF
TRBV28,TRBD2,few,TRBJ2-1,TGTGCCAGCAGATTGAGAAGCGGGGCTTTCAATGAGCAGTTCTTC,CASRLRSGAFNEQFF
TRBV7-9,.,few,TRBJ1-1,TGTGCCAGCAGCTTATTGGCCGCGGGCGAAGCTTTCTTT,CASSLLAAGEAFF
TRBV6-5,.,many,TRBJ2-3,TGTGCCAGCAGCCTCAGCGGGTACTACACAGATACGCAGTATTTT,CASSLSGYYTDTQYF
TRBV6-1,TRBD1,few,TRBJ1-2,TGTGCCAGCAGTGACCGCGGGACAGGGATATTTCACTATGGCTACACCTTC,CASSDRGTGIFHYGYTF
TRBV6-1,.,.,TRBJ2-2,TGTGCCAGCAGTGAACAGTTACTACAGAACACCGGGGAGCTGTTTTTT,CASSEQLLQNTGELFF
TRBV5-1,.,many,TRBJ1-1,TGCGCCAGCAGCTTGACAGGGTGGGCCGACACTGAAGCTTTCTTT,CASSLTGWADTEAFF
TRBV30,.,.,TRBJ2-3,TGTGCCTGGAGTGAGGGAGATACGCAGTATTTT,CAWSEGDTQYF
TRBV7-9,TRBD1,.,TRBJ2-3,TGTGCCAGCAGCTTAGGATCCGGACAGGTGACAGATACGCAGTATTTT,CASSLGSGQVTDTQYF
TRBV19,.,.,TRBJ2-6,TGTGCCAGTAGACGGGAATCTGGGGCCAACGTCCTGACTTTC,CASRRESGANVLTF
TRBV11-2,TRBD2,.,TRBJ2-7,TGTGCCAGCAGCTTATACCCCAGCGGGGTGTACGAGCAGTACTTC,CASSLYPSGVYEQYF
TRBV28,TRBD2,.,TRBJ2-2,TGTGCCAGCAGTCCCGGACTAGCGGGACTGAACACCGGGGAGCTGTTTTTT,CASSPGLAGLNTGELFF
TRBV18,TRBD2,.,TRBJ2-3,TGTGCCAGCTCACCGTCGCTAGCGGGAGGGTCAGATACGCAGTATTTT,CASSPSLAGGSDTQYF
TRBV9,.,.,TRBJ2-2,TGTGCCAGCAGCGTAGCCCTAAGGGGGAACACCGGGGAGCTGTTTTTT,CASSVALRGNTGELFF
TRBV9,.,once,TRBJ1-4,TGTGCCAGCAGCGCCCACAAAGGAGTTGAAACCTCCACCCAAAAACTGTTTTTT,CASSAHKGVETSTQKLFF
TRBV6-1,.,.,TRBJ2-1,TGTGCCAGCAGTGTCCCGGTTGGTGAGCAGTTCTTC,CASSVPVGEQFF
TRBV28,TRBD1,once,TRBJ1-2,TGTGCCAGCAGCGGGACAGGGTCTGGCTACACCTTC,CASSGTGSGYTF
TRBV18,TRBD1,.,TRBJ2-1,TGTGCCAGCTCACCACCGCGGAGGCCCGGGACAGTGCCCCTCAGGGCCTACAATGAGCAGTTCTTC,CASSPPRRPGTVPLRAYNEQFF
TRBV7-2,.,.,TRBJ1-2,TGTGCCAGCAGCTTAGACAGGGTGACCCGGAGAGGCTACACCTTC,CASSLDRVTRRGYTF
TRBV6-4,.,.,TRBJ2-1,TGTGCCAGCAGTAAGGAGATGGGGGAAAATGAGCAGTTCTTC,CASSKEMGENEQFF
TRBV5-1,.,once,TRBJ2-5,TGCGCCAGCAGCTTCAGGGCTAAAGAGACCCAGTACTTC,CASSFRAKETQYF
TRBV7-9,TRBD1,.,TRBJ1-2,TGTGCCAGCAGCCAGGGACAGTACATTAACTATGGCTACACCTTC,CASSQGQYINYGYTF